These 9 T cell receptor beta chains share one sample of origin, sequenced in a study. TCRdb re-called the 5' RACE reads with MiXCR, one entry per CDR3 protein. The sample has 8,000 or so distinct CDR3 sequences, less than 40% seen once. Sequencing used tumor-infiltrating memory CD4+ T cells sorted from the breast tumor. Subset here: memory CD4+ T cells, CD4+CD45RO+CD25-. The source is a female donor with breast cancer.

The sample holds a few counts of this clonotype. V is TRBV20-1 and J is TRBJ2-7, with D perhaps being TRBD1 or TRBD2 (5 bases each). CDR3 length: 15 amino acids. CDR1 and CDR2 (germline): DFQATT, SNEGSKA (reference sequence). V dropped 5 bases and J dropped 5 bases, with 22 bases sitting between them. As DNA, the CDR3 is TGCAGTGCTGGGGTCGGGGCAGGGTCTGCGCACGAGCAGTACTTC. Protein: CSAGVGAGSAHEQYF.

This rearrangement joins TRBV6-5 to TRBJ1-4, with D perhaps TRBD1 (5 bases). The CDR3 has 15 amino acids. Looked up from germline, CDR1 is MNHEY and CDR2 is SVGAGI. The V and J ends lost 6 bases and 0 bases respectively, with 11 bases between them. CDR3 DNA: TGTGCCAGCAGCAGACAGCACACAACTAATGAAAAACTGTTTTTT. Residues: CASSRQHTTNEKLFF.

By frequency in the sample, this clonotype is medium-sized. V is TRBV6-5 and J is TRBJ2-1, with D tentatively TRBD2 (5 bases). Germline CDR1 reads MNHEY; CDR2 reads SVGAGI. This CDR3 comprises 11 residues. The V and J ends lost 8 bases and 5 bases respectively, with 7 bases between them. The CDR3 reads CASERNNEQFF. CDR3 sequence (DNA): TGTGCCAGCGAGCGGAACAATGAGCAGTTCTTC.

This clonotype is deemed medium-sized. The rearrangement links TRBV18 to TRBJ1-2; tentatively, D is TRBD1 (5 bases). V gave up 4 bases and J gave up 7 bases, with 19 bases separating them. The CDR3 loop spans 15 amino acids. In germline, CDR1 is KGHSH, CDR2 LQKENI. The CDR3 nucleotides are TGTGCCAGCTCACGTGCCGGGACCGCGGCTTCTGGCTACACCTTC. Its translation is CASSRAGTAASGYTF.

This chain uses TRBV14 with TRBJ2-3; 9 bases agree with TRBD2. Germline V gives CDR1 SGHDN, CDR2 FVKESK. This CDR3 comprises 17 residues. With 4 bases clipped from V and 0 bases from J, the junction kept 8 bases outside the gene matches. The DNA for the CDR3 is TGTGCCAGCAGCCCAGTAGGACTAGCGTATAGCACAGATACGCAGTATTTT. Translated: CASSPVGLAYSTDTQYF.

By sample fraction, this clonotype is medium-sized. The rearrangement uses TRBV6-2 or TRBV6-3 and TRBJ2-1, with D possibly TRBD2 on 6 matching bases. This CDR3 is 17 amino acids long. V lost 4 bases, J lost 6 bases, and 22 bases lay in between. Looked up from germline, CDR1 is MNHEY and CDR2 is SVGEGT. In DNA form, the CDR3 reads TGTGCCAGCAGTTCCATTTTTTTCGGGAGTGGTAGCAATGAGCAGTTCTTC. This codes for CASSSIFFGSGSNEQFF.

The V gene is TRBV7-8, the J gene TRBJ1-1, with 7 nucleotides matching TRBD1. This CDR3 contains 13 residues. Germline loops: CDR1 SGHVS, CDR2 FQNEAQ. J gave up 10 bases and V 5 bases, and 10 bases lay outside the gene matches. The CDR3 is CASSPRDRVGAFF. The CDR3 bases are TGTGCCAGCAGCCCCCGAGACAGGGTCGGAGCTTTCTTT. The variable domain in full, with the rest retrieved from reference TRBV7-8 and TRBJ1-1, is GAGVSQSPRYKVAKRGQDVALRCDPISGHVSLFWYQQALGQGPEFLTYFQNEAQLDKSGLPSDRFFAERPEGSVSTLKIQRTQQEDSAVYLCASSPRDRVGAFFGQGTRLTVV.

This clonotype was seen more than once but under ten times. V and J are TRBV7-9 and TRBJ2-4; a possible D gene is TRBD2 (6 bases). The CDR3 loop spans 16 amino acids. Germline CDR1 and CDR2: SEHNR and FQNEAQ (reference sequence). The V end lost 5 bases, the J end lost 0 bases, and 14 bases lay between the germline ends. The CDR3 loop is CASSQLAEIAKNIQYF. In DNA form, the CDR3 reads TGTGCCAGCAGCCAATTAGCGGAAATAGCCAAAAACATTCAGTACTTC.

This clonotype ranks as medium-sized. The genes are TRBV20-1 and TRBJ2-1, with 15 positions matching TRBD2. V lost 1 base, J lost 6 bases, and 7 bases stayed unmatched. In germline, CDR1 is DFQATT, CDR2 SNEGSKA (reference sequence). This CDR3 has 17 residues. The CDR3, as DNA: TGCAGTGCTAGAGGGCGGACTAGCGGGAGGGCCAGCAATGAGCAGTTCTTC. Amino acid sequence: CSARGRTSGRASNEQFF.